This T cell receptor beta chain was sequenced in a study of T cell responses to AZD1222 COVID-19 vaccine. Worth noting for this clone: Antigen specificity is unknown.

General study findings and limits: The breadth and depth of Spike-specific TCRs increased once two AZD1222 doses had been given.

Generated by immunoSEQ multiplex PCR, the TCRdb table keeps only in-frame clones and is missing some. Of approximately 160,000 clones listed, around nine tenths are singletons. Per the germline V gene, CDR1 is KGHDR and CDR2 is SFDVKD. CDR3 length: 15 residues. V lost 5 bases and J lost 3; bases outside the gene matches: 8. This material consisted of peripheral blood, taken on day 0 of AZD1222 vaccination. V is TRBV24-1 and J is TRBJ2-5, with 7 bases fitting TRBD1. The sequence was obtained from an adult in good health. CDR3 residues: CATSVGGQAKETQYF. CDR3 nucleotide sequence: TGTGCCACCAGTGTTGGTGGACAGGCGAAAGAGACCCAGTACTTC.